Shown below are 3 T cell receptor beta chains from a single sample sequenced in a study of cytomegalovirus exposure and HLA in healthy donors. Vbeta (60) and Jbeta (13) primers were used in the PCR. Sequencing used immunoSEQ multiplex PCR; TCRdb keeps in-frame clones, though not all of them. The sample lists under 100,000 clones, roughly 79% occurring once. The source material was PBMCs. The receptor source for this set is a man younger than 35 in good health and CMV-seropositive.

This rearrangement joins TRBV2 to TRBJ2-1; TRBD2 matches at 11 bases. CDR1 and CDR2 from the germline V gene are SNHLY and FYNNEI. The CDR3 loop spans 18 amino acids. V gave up 1 base and J gave up 5 bases; unmatched junction bases: 10. CDR3 amino acids: CASSEGDLAGGTNNEQFF. The CDR3 coding sequence is TGTGCCAGCAGTGAAGGGGATCTAGCGGGAGGAACAAACAATGAGCAGTTCTTC.

This clone came up once. The chain has TRBV15 and TRBJ1-5; a weak D match, TRBD1 (5 bases). V lost 0 bases and J lost 9, with 15 bases in between. Germline V gene sequence: CDR1 LNHNV, CDR2 YYDKDF (reference sequence). The CDR3 runs to 15 residues. Here the CDR3 reads CATSRETAGRGPQHF. CDR3 in DNA: TGTGCCACCAGCAGAGAGACAGCCGGTCGTGGGCCCCAGCATTTT.

The table lists this clone with a few counts. V is TRBV6-6 and J is TRBJ2-5, with 7 nucleotides matching TRBD2. The CDR3 is made up of 16 amino acids. Germline assignment: CDR1 MNHNY and CDR2 SVGAGI (reference sequence). The junction had 6 bases not matched to a gene; V was cut back by 0 bases and J by 2 bases. CDR3 residues: CASSYSNPGLQETQYF. As DNA, the CDR3 is TGTGCCAGCAGTTACTCAAATCCGGGACTACAAGAGACCCAGTACTTC.